The next 29 T cell receptor beta chains were all read from a single sample in a study of regulatory T cells in long-lasting Graves disease. As to time point: persistent/refractory GD, antithyroid drugs over 5 years with positive TRAb. With RNA extracted from PBMCs as input, the TCR library was made. Researchers made TCR beta libraries by using iRepertoire HTBI primers and running Arm-PCR on CDR3 regions. TCRdb reanalysed the multiplex PCR reads using MiXCR and keeps one entry per CDR3 protein. The sample carries approximately 440,000 distinct CDR3 sequences, less than 25% recorded once. Sequencing was performed on peripheral blood mononuclear cells (PBMCs), taken when the disease was refractory, from a patient treated with antithyroid drugs. All receptors come from a female donor with Graves disease.

This clonotype was recorded a few times. The genes are TRBV19 and TRBJ1-1; 8 positions agree with TRBD1. The germline CDR1 and CDR2 sequences are LNHDA and SQIVND (reference sequence). The CDR3 has 18 residues. V was pared by 3 bases and J by 0 bases, with 12 bases of the junction left unmatched. The CDR3 bases are TGTGCCAGTAGTATCGCAGGGGGCAAGCTGTACATGAACACTGAAGCTTTCTTT. Its protein is CASSIAGGKLYMNTEAFF.

J is TRBJ1-3 and V is TRBV28; 7 bases fit TRBD1. This CDR3 contains 16 residues. The V gene end was trimmed by 6 bases and the J gene end by 0 bases; junction bases not matched to a gene: 8. The germline CDR1 and CDR2 sequences are MDHEN and SYDVKM. The CDR3 nucleotides read TGTGCCAGCAGCGGACAGGCTACTATCTCTGGAAACACCATATATTTT. This encodes CASSGQATISGNTIYF.

Remarks on this clonotype: A much larger clone is a single base away; this may be a read error. The gene calls are TRBV6-1 and TRBJ1-2, with TRBD1 identical over 7 bases. The CDR3 length is 14 residues. Per germline, CDR1 MNHNS and CDR2 SASEGT. CDR3 residues: CASREGKGTVGYTF. CDR3 coding DNA: TGTGCCAGCAGAGAAGGAAAGGGGACAGTTGGCTACACCTTC.

The gene calls are TRBV3-1 and TRBJ2-5, with 7 bases aligning to TRBD2. The CDR3 length is 14 residues. Germline V gene data show CDR1 as LGHDT and CDR2 as YNNKEL (reference sequence). The V segment lost 3 bases and the J segment 5 bases; nucleotides outside the gene matches: 6. The CDR3 here is CASSHGRGWETQYF. The CDR3 nucleotides read TGTGCCAGCAGCCATGGGAGGGGCTGGGAGACCCAGTACTTC.

This clonotype was counted only a few times. The chain couples TRBV19 to TRBJ1-1; possible D gene TRBD1, 6 bases. The length of the CDR3 is 13 residues. Germline CDR1 LNHDA, CDR2 SQIVND (reference sequence). V was clipped by 5 bases and J by 10 bases, with 17 bases between them. The CDR3 region is CASSPGAGDIAFF. The CDR3 nucleotides read TGTGCCAGTAGTCCCGGAGCAGGGGACATAGCTTTCTTT.

This clonotype was seen repeatedly, ten times or more. The J gene is TRBJ2-7, the V gene TRBV2; D is unresolved. V was shortened by 6 bases and J by 0 bases, with 12 bases between the two germline ends. The CDR3 length is 14 residues. CDR1 is SNHLY, CDR2 FYNNEI, per germline. The CDR3 coding sequence is TGTGCCAGCAGGACCGGGCCTGACTCCTACGAGCAGTACTTC. Its translation is CASRTGPDSYEQYF.

This clonotype was observed a handful of times. V gene TRBV20-1 combines with J gene TRBJ1-1; D is undetermined. V gave up 6 bases and J gave up 4 bases, with 9 bases separating them. Looked up from germline, CDR1 is DFQATT and CDR2 is SNEGSKA (reference sequence). The CDR3 has 11 residues. The CDR3 sequence: CSAPGVTEAFF. DNA for the CDR3: TGCAGTGCCCCCGGGGTCACTGAAGCTTTCTTT.

Concerning this clonotype: Just one base apart from a much larger clone, this may be a read error. The rearrangement joins TRBV12-3 or TRBV12-4 to TRBJ2-5; D is unresolved. This CDR3 is built from 13 residues. For the CDR3, the DNA is TGTGCCAGCAGTTTTAAGGAGAGAGAGACCCAGTGCTTC. Protein: CASSFKERETQCF.

The CDR3 coding sequence is TGTGCCAGCAGTTACACATCGGCGGCTAGCGGGGGGCGTGGGGAGCTGTTTTTT. Protein product: CASSYTSAASGGRGELFF. The V gene is TRBV6-5, the J gene TRBJ2-2, with 11 nucleotides matching TRBD2. Germline V gene sequence: CDR1 MNHEY, CDR2 SVGAGI. V shed 2 bases and J 8 bases; nucleotides not matched to a gene: 13. This CDR3 spans 18 amino acids.

This clonotype was found many times. This chain joins TRBV2 and TRBJ1-5; D unresolved. From germline, CDR1 is SNHLY and CDR2 FYNNEI. V shed 6 bases and J shed 11 bases, with 17 bases lying between them. The CDR3 contains 13 residues. The CDR3 bases are TGTGCCAGCAGAAGAGGTCTAGAGAGTTCCCAGCATTTT. It codes for CASRRGLESSQHF.

This clonotype was observed at least ten times. This chain links TRBV24-1 with TRBJ2-7; D is tentatively TRBD1 or TRBD2 (5 bases each). Between the trimmed V and J ends, which lost 5 bases and 2 bases, there was a span of 9 bases. CDR3 size: 13 residues. The germline V gene encodes CDR1 KGHDR and CDR2 SFDVKD. CDR3 nucleotide sequence: TGTGCCACCAGTGGGGACGGAGCCTACGAGCAGTACTTC. Translated: CATSGDGAYEQYF.

This clonotype was found many times. The chain recombines TRBV7-2 with TRBJ1-6; 7 bases are a match to TRBD1. J lost 12 bases, V lost 5 bases, and 7 bases had no gene match. The germline V gene has CDR1 SGHTA and CDR2 FQGNSA. The CDR3 extends over 13 amino acids. The CDR3 protein is CASSRGTVQPLHF. The CDR3 coding sequence is TGTGCCAGCAGCCGGGGGACAGTTCAACCCCTCCACTTT. Drawing the rest from reference TRBV7-2 and TRBJ1-6, the complete variable domain is GAGVSQSPSNKVTEKGKDVELRCDPISGHTALYWYRQSLGQGLEFLIYFQGNSAPDKSGLPSDRFSAERTGGSVSTLTIQRTQQEDSAVYLCASSRGTVQPLHFGNGTRLTVT.

At least ten counts were recorded for this clonotype. The gene calls are TRBV2 and TRBJ1-1; 11 bases map to TRBD1. The CDR3 runs 15 residues. The trim removed 7 bases at V and 2 bases at J, leaving 6 bases unmatched. Germline CDR1 is SNHLY and CDR2 is FYNNEI. The CDR3 nucleotides read TGTGCCAGCATATCGGACAGGGGGCGCAACACTGAAGCTTTCTTT. Translating gives CASISDRGRNTEAFF. The full variable domain, completed using reference TRBV2 and TRBJ1-1, is EPEVTQTPSHQVTQMGQEVILRCVPISNHLYFYWYRQILGQKVEFLVSFYNNEISEKSEIFDDQFSVERPDGSNFTLKIRSTKLEDSAMYFCASISDRGRNTEAFFGQGTRLTVV.

This clonotype was detected ten times or more. The chain combines TRBV10-3 with TRBJ2-5, with 10 bases fitting TRBD1. This CDR3 has 14 amino acids. Germline CDR1 is ENHRY and CDR2 is SYGVKD. Trimming at V came to 5 bases and at J to 3 bases, leaving 3 bases not matched to a gene. This CDR3 is CAISPTGGEETQYF. CDR3 sequence (DNA): TGTGCCATCAGTCCGACAGGGGGCGAAGAGACCCAGTACTTC.

This chain links TRBV6-1 with TRBJ2-7; 9 nucleotides line up with TRBD1. Germline V gives CDR1 MNHNS, CDR2 SASEGT. The CDR3 spans 14 residues. V lost 7 bases to trimming and J lost 5 bases; unmatched junction nucleotides: 9. CDR3 residues: CASTPPGTGHEQYF. In DNA form, the CDR3 reads TGTGCCAGCACCCCCCCCGGGACAGGGCACGAGCAGTACTTC.

This clonotype was observed a few times. This chain links TRBV2 with TRBJ2-1, with 8 bases lining up with TRBD2. Trimming cost V 3 bases and J 7 bases; bases outside gene matches: 5. The CDR3 contains 14 residues. Germline V CDR1 and CDR2: SNHLY, FYNNEI. Here the CDR3 DNA reads TGTGCCAGCAGTGATCCAGCGGGGGAGAATGAGCAGTTCTTC. This codes for CASSDPAGENEQFF. The variable domain in full, completed from reference TRBV2 and TRBJ2-1, reads EPEVTQTPSHQVTQMGQEVILRCVPISNHLYFYWYRQILGQKVEFLVSFYNNEISEKSEIFDDQFSVERPDGSNFTLKIRSTKLEDSAMYFCASSDPAGENEQFFGPGTRLTVL.

This clonotype was counted many times. The chain combines TRBV2 with TRBJ2-5, with TRBD1 matching 9 bases. The CDR3 sequence is 17 residues long. J gave up 5 bases and V 4 bases, and 14 bases lay outside the gene matches. Germline lookup yields CDR1 SNHLY and CDR2 FYNNEI. The CDR3 bases are TGTGCCAGCAGTGTCAGTTGGACAGGGGTTTTGAAGGAGACCCAGTACTTC. Its protein product is CASSVSWTGVLKETQYF.

This clonotype was detected many times. This chain uses TRBV7-9 with TRBJ1-1; D is undetermined. The V gene lost 0 bases and the J gene lost 1 base, with 3 bases spanning the gap. Per germline, CDR1 SEHNR and CDR2 FQNEAQ (reference sequence). The CDR3 is 13 amino acids. Here the CDR3 DNA reads TGTGCCAGCAGCTTAGCGGAGAACACTGAAGCTTTCTTT. Its translation: CASSLAENTEAFF.

This clonotype was seen only a few times. The chain uses TRBV6-4 and TRBJ2-2, with 12 bases that match TRBD2. Trimming took 6 bases from V and 6 from J; bases not matched to a gene: 5. Germline values: CDR1 MRHNA, CDR2 SNTAGT. CDR3 length equals 15 residues. CDR3 region: CASSRLAGVPGELFF. The CDR3 DNA reads as TGTGCCAGCAGCCGACTAGCGGGAGTCCCCGGGGAGCTGTTTTTT.

This clonotype turned up a few times. The chain joins TRBV7-3 to TRBJ2-5; D is tentatively TRBD1 or TRBD2 (8 bases each). V lost 5 bases to trimming and J lost 5 bases, with 15 bases between them. The germline V gene has CDR1 SGHTA and CDR2 FQGTGA. The CDR3 spans 14 residues. The CDR3 loop reads CASSTGGDRETQYF. The CDR3 DNA reads TGTGCCAGCAGCACCGGGGGGGACAGGGAGACCCAGTACTTC.

This clonotype was seen only a few times. The rearrangement joins TRBV30 to TRBJ1-2; perhaps TRBD1 as D (6 bases). Germline lookup yields CDR1 GTSNPN and CDR2 SVGIG (reference sequence). V was clipped by 3 bases and J by 8 bases, with 19 bases between them. This CDR3 comprises 14 residues. The DNA of the CDR3 is TGTGCCTGGAGGAGGTTTAGTCGGGGGCGAGGCTACACCTTC. Residues: CAWRRFSRGRGYTF.

DNA of the CDR3: TGTGCCAGCAGCCAAGATTCGGGGGGCAACACTGAAGCTTTCTTT. Residues: CASSQDSGGNTEAFF. The chain links TRBV3-1 to TRBJ1-1, with D perhaps TRBD1 (6 bases). CDR1 is LGHDT, CDR2 YNNKEL, per germline (reference sequence). V lost 0 bases and J lost 2, with 10 bases in between. This CDR3 region has 15 residues.

This clonotype has just a few counts. This chain joins TRBV28 and TRBJ1-2; TRBD1 might be the D (5 bases). V shed 6 bases and J shed 6 bases, with 20 bases lying between them. The V gene's germline CDR1 is MDHEN and CDR2 SYDVKM. This CDR3 comprises 15 residues. The CDR3 is CASSPGPYKGDGYTF. As DNA, the CDR3 is TGTGCCAGCAGCCCGGGACCTTACAAAGGAGATGGCTACACCTTC.

The chain recombines TRBV29-1 with TRBJ2-1; 8 nucleotides line up with TRBD2. This CDR3 is 17 amino acids long. Looked up from germline, CDR1 is SQVTM and CDR2 is ANQGSEA. V was pared by 6 bases and J by 4 bases, with 17 bases of the junction left unmatched. CDR3 sequence: CSVGGDIQDWLYNEQFF. CDR3 nucleotide sequence: TGCAGCGTCGGGGGGGATATACAGGACTGGTTGTACAATGAGCAGTTCTTC.

This clonotype was recorded a few times. This sequence joins TRBV7-8 and TRBJ2-7; 8 nucleotides agree with TRBD2. Trimming at V came to 3 bases and at J to 3 bases, leaving 7 bases not matched to a gene. CDR1 SGHVS and CDR2 FQNEAQ come from the germline V gene. This CDR3 has 15 amino acids. The CDR3 DNA reads as TGTGCCAGCAGCTTTTATGAACTAGCGGACTACGAGCAGTACTTC. Translating it yields CASSFYELADYEQYF.

The DNA of the CDR3 is TGTGCCAGCAGTCACTATCAGGGCTCCTACGAGCAGTACTTC. Its protein product is CASSHYQGSYEQYF. V gene TRBV27 combines with J gene TRBJ2-7; a weak D match, TRBD1 (5 bases). Per the germline V gene, CDR1 is MNHEY and CDR2 is SMNVEV (reference sequence). The V and J ends lost 5 bases and 0 bases respectively, with 11 bases between them. This CDR3 is 14 amino acids long.

This clonotype was seen ten or more times. The V call is TRBV20-1, the J call TRBJ1-4; D might be TRBD1 (6 bases). CDR1 and CDR2 (germline): DFQATT, SNEGSKA (reference sequence). Trimming cost V 7 bases and J 2 bases, with 11 bases left between them. This CDR3 contains 13 residues. The DNA of the CDR3 is TGCAGTGTCCAGGGGAGGACTAATGAAAAACTGTTTTTT. It specifies CSVQGRTNEKLFF.

This clonotype was seen a few times. This chain joins TRBV19 and TRBJ2-7; a weak D match, TRBD1 (5 bases). Between the trimmed V and J ends, which lost 6 bases and 2 bases, there was a span of 11 bases. The CDR3 loop spans 13 amino acids. From germline, CDR1 is LNHDA and CDR2 SQIVND (reference sequence). Here the CDR3 DNA reads TGTGCCAGTAGCGGACACCCGACCTACGAGCAGTACTTC. Its protein is CASSGHPTYEQYF.

This clonotype was seen ten or more times. The CDR3 here is CASSLGGQSNTEAFF. CDR3 bases: TGCGCCAGCAGCCTGGGGGGACAGTCTAACACTGAAGCTTTCTTT. This sequence joins TRBV5-1 and TRBJ1-1, with 7 nucleotides matching TRBD1. Trimming at V came to 4 bases and at J to 2 bases, leaving 8 bases not matched to a gene. The CDR3 is made up of 15 amino acids. Germline V gene data show CDR1 as SGHRS and CDR2 as YFSETQ. Full variable domain (remainder filled in from reference TRBV5-1 and TRBJ1-1): KAGVTQTPRYLIKTRGQQVTLSCSPISGHRSVSWYQQTPGQGLQFLFEYFSETQRNKGNFPGRFSGRQFSNSRSEMNVSTLELGDSALYLCASSLGGQSNTEAFFGQGTRLTVV.